Detailed here is one T cell receptor beta chain. No antigen is known for it. Sorting took every CD4+ cell except CD45RA+CCR7+CD95- naive cells, reaching over 98% purity. Swiss blood donation centers supplied the healthy donor blood. Before sorting, cells positive for CD8, CD14, CD16, CD56, CD19 or bright CD25 were removed. CDR1 is LNHDA, CDR2 SQIVND, per germline (reference sequence). This CDR3 contains 15 residues. Trimming removed 2 bases from V and 3 bases from J; junction bases left unmatched: 4. This specimen comes from a study of human CD4 T cells and Enterobacteriaceae. Study results and caveats: Specific clonotypes appeared less expanded ex vivo than cross-reactive ones.

Ex vivo total memory CD4+ cells were sequenced at deep level. The table came from immunoSEQ multiplex PCR; TCRdb's copy has only in-frame clones and leaves some out. This table has 25,000 to 30,000 clones, roughly 80% appearing once. This receptor was identified in a human donor in good health. The chain carries TRBV19 and TRBJ2-7; 10 nucleotides agree with TRBD2. The specimen sequenced was memory CD4+ T cells from blood. CDR3 coding DNA: TGTGCCAGTAGTATACAAGCGGGGGGGCGCTACGAGCAGTACTTC. Encoded protein: CASSIQAGGRYEQYF.